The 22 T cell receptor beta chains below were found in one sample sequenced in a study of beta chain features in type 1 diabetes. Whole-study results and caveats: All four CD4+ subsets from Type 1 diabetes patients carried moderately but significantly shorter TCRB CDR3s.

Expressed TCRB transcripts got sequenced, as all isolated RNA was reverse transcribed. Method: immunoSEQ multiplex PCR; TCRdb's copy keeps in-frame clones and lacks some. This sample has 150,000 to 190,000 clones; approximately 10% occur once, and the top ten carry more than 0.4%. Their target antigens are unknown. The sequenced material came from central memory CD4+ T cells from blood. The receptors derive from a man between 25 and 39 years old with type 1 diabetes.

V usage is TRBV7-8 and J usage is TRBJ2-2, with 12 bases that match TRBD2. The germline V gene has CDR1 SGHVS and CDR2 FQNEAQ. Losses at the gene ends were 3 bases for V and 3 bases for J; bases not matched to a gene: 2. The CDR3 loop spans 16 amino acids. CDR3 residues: CASSLLAGGDTGELFF. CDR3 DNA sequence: TGTGCCAGCAGCTTGCTAGCGGGAGGGGACACCGGGGAGCTGTTTTTT.

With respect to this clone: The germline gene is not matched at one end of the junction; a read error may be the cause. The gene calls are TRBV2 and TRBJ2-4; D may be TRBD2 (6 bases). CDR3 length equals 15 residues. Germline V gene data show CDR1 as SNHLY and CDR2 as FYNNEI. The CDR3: CASSDGLGVWEATVF. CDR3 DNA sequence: TGTGCCAGCAGTGACGGGCTCGGGGTGTGGGAGGCTACCGTCTTC.

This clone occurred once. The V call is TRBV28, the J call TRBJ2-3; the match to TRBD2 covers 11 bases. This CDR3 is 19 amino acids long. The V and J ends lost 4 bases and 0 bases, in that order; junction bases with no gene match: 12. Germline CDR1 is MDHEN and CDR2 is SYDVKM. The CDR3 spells CASSSRSPTSGDSTDTQYF. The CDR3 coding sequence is TGTGCCAGCAGTTCCCGGTCCCCGACTAGCGGGGATAGCACAGATACGCAGTATTTT.

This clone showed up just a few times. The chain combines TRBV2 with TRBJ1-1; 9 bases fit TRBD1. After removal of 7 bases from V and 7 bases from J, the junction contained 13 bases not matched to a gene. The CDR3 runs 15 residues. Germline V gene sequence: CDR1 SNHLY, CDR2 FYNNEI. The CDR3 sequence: CASNSETGGGVEAFF. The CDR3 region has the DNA TGTGCCAGCAATTCCGAGACAGGGGGAGGAGTTGAAGCTTTCTTT.

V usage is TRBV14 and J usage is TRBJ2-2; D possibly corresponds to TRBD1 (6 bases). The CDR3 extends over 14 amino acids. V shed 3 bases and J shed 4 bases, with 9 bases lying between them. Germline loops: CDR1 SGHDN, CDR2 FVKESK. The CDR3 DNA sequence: TGTGCCAGCAGCCAGCGACAGGTCACCGGGGAGCTGTTTTTT. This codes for CASSQRQVTGELFF.

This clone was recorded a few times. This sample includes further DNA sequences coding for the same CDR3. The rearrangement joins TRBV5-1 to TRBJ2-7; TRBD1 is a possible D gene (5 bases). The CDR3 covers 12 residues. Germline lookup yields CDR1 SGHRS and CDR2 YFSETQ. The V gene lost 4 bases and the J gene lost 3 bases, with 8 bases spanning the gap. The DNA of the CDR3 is TGCGCCAGCAGCCCGGACAACTACGAGCAGTACTTC. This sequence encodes CASSPDNYEQYF. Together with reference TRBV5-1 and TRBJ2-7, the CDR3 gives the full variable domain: KAGVTQTPRYLIKTRGQQVTLSCSPISGHRSVSWYQQTPGQGLQFLFEYFSETQRNKGNFPGRFSGRQFSNSRSEMNVSTLELGDSALYLCASSPDNYEQYFGPGTRLTVT.

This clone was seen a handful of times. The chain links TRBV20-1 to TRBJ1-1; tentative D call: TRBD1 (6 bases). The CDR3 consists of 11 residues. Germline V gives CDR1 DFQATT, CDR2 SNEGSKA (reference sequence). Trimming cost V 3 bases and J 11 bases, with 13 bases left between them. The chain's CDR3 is CSASWGPGAFF. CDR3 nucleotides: TGCAGTGCTAGTTGGGGGCCTGGGGCTTTCTTT.

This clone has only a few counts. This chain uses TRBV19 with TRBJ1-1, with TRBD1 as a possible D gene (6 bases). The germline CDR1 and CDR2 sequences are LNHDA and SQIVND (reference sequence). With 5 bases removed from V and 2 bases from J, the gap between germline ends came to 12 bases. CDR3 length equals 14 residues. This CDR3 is CASSVQGINTEAFF. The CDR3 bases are TGTGCCAGTAGTGTCCAGGGGATTAACACTGAAGCTTTCTTT.

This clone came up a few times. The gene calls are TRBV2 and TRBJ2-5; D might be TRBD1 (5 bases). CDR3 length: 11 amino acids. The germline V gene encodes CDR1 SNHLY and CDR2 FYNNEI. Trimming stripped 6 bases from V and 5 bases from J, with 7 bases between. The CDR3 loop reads CASRGPETQYF. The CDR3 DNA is TGTGCCAGCAGGGGGCCGGAGACCCAGTACTTC.

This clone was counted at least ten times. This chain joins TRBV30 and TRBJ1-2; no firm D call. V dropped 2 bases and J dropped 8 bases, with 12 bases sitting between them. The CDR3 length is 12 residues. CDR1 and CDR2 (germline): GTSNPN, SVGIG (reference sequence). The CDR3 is CAWSPSAYGYTF. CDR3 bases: TGTGCCTGGAGTCCCTCCGCGTACGGCTACACCTTC.

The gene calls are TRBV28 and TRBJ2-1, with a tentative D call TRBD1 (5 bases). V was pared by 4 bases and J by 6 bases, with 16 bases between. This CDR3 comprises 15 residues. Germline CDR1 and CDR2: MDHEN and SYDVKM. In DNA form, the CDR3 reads TGTGCCAGCAGTTCGACAGCGTCCGTAAGCAATGAGCAGTTCTTC. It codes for CASSSTASVSNEQFF.

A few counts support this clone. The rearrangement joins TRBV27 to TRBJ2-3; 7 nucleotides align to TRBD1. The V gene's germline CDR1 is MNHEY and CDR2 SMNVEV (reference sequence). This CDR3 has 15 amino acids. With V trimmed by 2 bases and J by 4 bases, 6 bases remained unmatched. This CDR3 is CASSLGDRVADTQYF. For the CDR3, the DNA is TGTGCCAGCAGTTTAGGGGACAGAGTGGCAGATACGCAGTATTTT.

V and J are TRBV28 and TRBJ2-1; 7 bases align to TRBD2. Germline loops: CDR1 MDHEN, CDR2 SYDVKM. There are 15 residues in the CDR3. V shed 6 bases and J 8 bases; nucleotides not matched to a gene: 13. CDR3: CASSPRGRVIDEQFF. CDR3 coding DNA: TGTGCCAGCAGCCCCCGCGGGAGAGTTATCGATGAGCAGTTCTTC.

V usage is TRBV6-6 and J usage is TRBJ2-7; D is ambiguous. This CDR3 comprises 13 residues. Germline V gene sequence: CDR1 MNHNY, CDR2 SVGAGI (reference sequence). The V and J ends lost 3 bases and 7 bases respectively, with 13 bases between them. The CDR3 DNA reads TGTGCCAGCAGTTATCGGCCCGCGGCGGAGCAGTACTTC. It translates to CASSYRPAAEQYF.

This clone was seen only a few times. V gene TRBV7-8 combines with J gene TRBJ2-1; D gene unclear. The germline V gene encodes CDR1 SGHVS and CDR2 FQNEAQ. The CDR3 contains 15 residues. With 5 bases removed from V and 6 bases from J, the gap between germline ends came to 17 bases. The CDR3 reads CASSNGLYRSNEQFF. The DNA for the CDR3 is TGTGCCAGCAGCAATGGCCTTTACCGTTCCAATGAGCAGTTCTTC.

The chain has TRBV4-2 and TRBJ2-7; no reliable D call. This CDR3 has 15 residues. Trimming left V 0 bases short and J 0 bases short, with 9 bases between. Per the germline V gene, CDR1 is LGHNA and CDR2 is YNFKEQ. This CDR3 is CASSQDLHGSYEQYF. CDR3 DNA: TGTGCCAGCAGCCAAGATCTCCACGGCTCCTACGAGCAGTACTTC.

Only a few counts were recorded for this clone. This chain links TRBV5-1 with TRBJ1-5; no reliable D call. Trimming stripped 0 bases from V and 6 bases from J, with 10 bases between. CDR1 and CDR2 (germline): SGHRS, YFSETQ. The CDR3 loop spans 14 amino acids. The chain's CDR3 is CASSLDLGGQPQHF. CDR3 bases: TGCGCCAGCAGCTTGGATCTGGGAGGTCAGCCCCAGCATTTT.

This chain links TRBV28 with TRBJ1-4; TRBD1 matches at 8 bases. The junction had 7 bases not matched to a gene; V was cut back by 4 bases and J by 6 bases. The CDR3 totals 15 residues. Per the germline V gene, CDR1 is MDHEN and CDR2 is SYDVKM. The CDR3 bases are TGTGCCAGCAGTTCCCAGGGGGCCGGGGATGAAAAACTGTTTTTT. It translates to CASSSQGAGDEKLFF. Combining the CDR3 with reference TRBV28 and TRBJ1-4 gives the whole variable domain DVKVTQSSRYLVKRTGEKVFLECVQDMDHENMFWYRQDPGLGLRLIYFSYDVKMKEKGDIPEGYSVSREKKERFSLILESASTNQTSMYLCASSSQGAGDEKLFFGSGTQLSVL.

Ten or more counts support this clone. CDR3 sequence (DNA): TGTGCCAGCAGCTTAGCGTACAGGTCCGGTCCGCCCCAGCATTTT. Its translation is CASSLAYRSGPPQHF. The chain is built from TRBV7-2 and TRBJ1-5, with a possible D match to TRBD1 (5 bases). The germline V gene has CDR1 SGHTA and CDR2 FQGNSA. Trimming took 0 bases from V and 9 from J, leaving 15 bases between them. The CDR3 runs 15 residues.

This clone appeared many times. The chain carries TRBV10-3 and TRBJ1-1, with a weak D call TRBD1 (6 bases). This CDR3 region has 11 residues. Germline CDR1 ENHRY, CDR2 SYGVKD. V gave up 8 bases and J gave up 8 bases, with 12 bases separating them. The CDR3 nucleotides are TGTGCCATCGCAGAACAGGGCGAAGCTTTCTTT. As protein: CAIAEQGEAFF.

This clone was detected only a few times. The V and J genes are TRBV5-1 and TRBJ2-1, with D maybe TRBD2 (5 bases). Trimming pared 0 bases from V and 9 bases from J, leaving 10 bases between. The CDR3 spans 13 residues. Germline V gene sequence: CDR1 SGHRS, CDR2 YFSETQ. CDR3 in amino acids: CASSLALRGEQFF. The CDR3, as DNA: TGCGCCAGCAGCTTGGCATTACGGGGTGAGCAGTTCTTC. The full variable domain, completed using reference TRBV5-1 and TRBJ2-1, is KAGVTQTPRYLIKTRGQQVTLSCSPISGHRSVSWYQQTPGQGLQFLFEYFSETQRNKGNFPGRFSGRQFSNSRSEMNVSTLELGDSALYLCASSLALRGEQFFGPGTRLTVL.

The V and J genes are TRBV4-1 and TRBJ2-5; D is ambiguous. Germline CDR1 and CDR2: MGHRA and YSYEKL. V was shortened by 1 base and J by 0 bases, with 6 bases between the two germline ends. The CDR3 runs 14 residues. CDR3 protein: CASSQADNQETQYF. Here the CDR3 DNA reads TGCGCCAGCAGCCAAGCAGACAACCAAGAGACCCAGTACTTC.